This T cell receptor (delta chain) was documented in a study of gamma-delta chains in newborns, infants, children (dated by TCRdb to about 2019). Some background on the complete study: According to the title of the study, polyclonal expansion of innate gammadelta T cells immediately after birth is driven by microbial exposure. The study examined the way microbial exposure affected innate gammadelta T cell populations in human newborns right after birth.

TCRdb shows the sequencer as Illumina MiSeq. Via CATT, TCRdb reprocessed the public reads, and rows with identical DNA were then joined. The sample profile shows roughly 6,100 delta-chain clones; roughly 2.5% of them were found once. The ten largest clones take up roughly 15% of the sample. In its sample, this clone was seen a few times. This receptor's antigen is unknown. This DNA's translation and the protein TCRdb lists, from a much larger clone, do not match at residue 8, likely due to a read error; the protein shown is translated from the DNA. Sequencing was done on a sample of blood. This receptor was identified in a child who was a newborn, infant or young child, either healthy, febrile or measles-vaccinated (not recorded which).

Here is the DNA: TGTGCCTGTGACCGACTGGGGGGTCGCACCTGGGACACCCGACAGATGTTTTTC. This gives the protein CACDRLGGRTWDTRQMFF. The V gene is TRDV2 and the J gene is TRDJ3, with 8 bases matching TRDD3. CDR1 and CDR2 are drawn from the germline V gene: GEAIGNYY, EKD. The germline V and J ends show losses of 3 bases and 2 bases respectively, and no gene match explains 8 bases of the junction. From cysteine to phenylalanine, the CDR3 is 18 amino acids long. CDR3 DNA is the only sequence kept; it has 54 bases, read in frame from the first base.